What follows describes a single TCR beta chain. The sample belongs to a study of shared clonotypes between healthy human individuals. The CDR3 is 13 amino acids. Germline V gene data show CDR1 as SGHVS and CDR2 as FNYEAQ. V trimming: 5 bases; J trimming: 3 bases; junction bases outside the gene matches: 3. CD4+ cell separation produced CD45RA+ naive and CD45RA-negative memory subsets. Libraries were prepared by immunoSEQ multiplex PCR; TCRdb keeps only in-frame clonotypes and omits some of them. The table has under 600,000 clones, about 96% seen once. The chain carries TRBV7-6 and TRBJ2-7; 8 nucleotides line up with TRBD1. This TCR was sampled from a woman aged 25-40 years in good health. Sequenced sample: naive CD4+ T cells sorted from blood. Subset specified: CD45RA+ positively selected. The CDR3 loop is CASSQGTGYEQYF. As DNA, the CDR3 is TGTGCCAGCAGCCAGGGGACAGGCTACGAGCAGTACTTC. Together with reference TRBV7-6 and TRBJ2-7, the CDR3 gives the full variable domain: GAGVSQSPRYKVTKRGQDVALRCDPISGHVSLYWYRQALGQGPEFLTYFNYEAQQDKSGLPNDRFSAERPEGSISTLTIQRTEQRDSAMYRCASSQGTGYEQYFGPGTRLTVT.